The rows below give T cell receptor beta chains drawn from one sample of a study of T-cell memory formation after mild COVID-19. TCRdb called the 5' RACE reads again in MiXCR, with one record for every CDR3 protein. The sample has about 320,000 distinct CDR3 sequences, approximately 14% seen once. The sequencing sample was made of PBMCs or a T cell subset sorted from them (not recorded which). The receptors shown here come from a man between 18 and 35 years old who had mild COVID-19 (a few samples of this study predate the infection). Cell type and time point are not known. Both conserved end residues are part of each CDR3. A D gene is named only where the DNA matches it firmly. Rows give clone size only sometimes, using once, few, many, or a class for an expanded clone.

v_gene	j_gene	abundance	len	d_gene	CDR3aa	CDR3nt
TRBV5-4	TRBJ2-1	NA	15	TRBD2	CASSLRAGGSNEQFF	TGTGCCAGCAGCTTGAGGGCGGGGGGGTCCAATGAGCAGTTCTTC
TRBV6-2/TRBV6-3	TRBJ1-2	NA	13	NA	CASSTDGGNGYTF	TGTGCCAGCAGTACGGACGGCGGCAATGGCTACACCTTC
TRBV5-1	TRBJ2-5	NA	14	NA	CASDVTAGQETQYF	TGCGCCAGCGACGTGACAGCGGGTCAGGAGACCCAGTACTTC
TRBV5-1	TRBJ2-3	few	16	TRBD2	CASSLGGGTSADTQYF	TGCGCCAGCAGCTTGGGAGGCGGAACTAGCGCAGATACGCAGTATTTT
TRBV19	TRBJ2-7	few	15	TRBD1	CASTPRYQGAKEQYF	TGTGCCAGTACCCCTCGGTATCAGGGGGCGAAGGAGCAGTACTTC
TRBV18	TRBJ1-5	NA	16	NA	CASSPQVSPLDQPQHF	TGTGCCAGCTCACCGCAGGTTTCCCCTTTGGATCAGCCCCAGCATTTT
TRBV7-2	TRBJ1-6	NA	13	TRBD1	CASSWRQGSPLHF	TGTGCCAGCAGCTGGAGACAGGGATCACCCCTCCACTTT
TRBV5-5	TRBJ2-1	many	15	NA	CASSPLGGLVSEQFF	TGTGCCAGCAGCCCGCTGGGGGGTCTCGTGAGTGAGCAGTTCTTC
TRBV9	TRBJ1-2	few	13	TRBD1	CASSVRDRYGYTF	TGTGCCAGCAGCGTGAGGGACAGGTATGGCTACACCTTC
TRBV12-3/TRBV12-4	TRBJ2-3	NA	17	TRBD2	CASSLRRLAESTDTQYF	TGTGCCAGCAGTCTAAGAAGACTAGCGGAGAGCACAGATACGCAGTATTTT
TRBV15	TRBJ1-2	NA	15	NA	CATSRDPGYGYGYTF	TGTGCCACCAGCAGAGATCCGGGGTACGGCTATGGCTACACCTTC
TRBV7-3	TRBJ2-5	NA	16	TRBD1	CASSRSGTGIQETQYF	TGTGCCAGCAGCCGTTCCGGGACAGGGATCCAAGAGACCCAGTACTTC
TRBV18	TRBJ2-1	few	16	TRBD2	CASSPPTGGLYNEQFF	TGTGCCAGCTCACCACCGACGGGAGGTTTGTACAATGAGCAGTTCTTC
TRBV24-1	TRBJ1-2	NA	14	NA	CATSDLAGVAGYTF	TGTGCCACCAGTGATTTGGCGGGGGTGGCCGGCTACACCTTC
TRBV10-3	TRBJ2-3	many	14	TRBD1	CAISDRADTDTQYF	TGTGCCATCAGCGACAGGGCAGACACAGATACGCAGTATTTT
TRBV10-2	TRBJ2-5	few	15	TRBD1	CASSSPADRQETQYF	TGCGCCAGCAGTTCCCCTGCGGACAGGCAAGAGACCCAGTACTTC
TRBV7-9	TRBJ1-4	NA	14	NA	CASSFMGSREKLFF	TGTGCCAGCAGCTTTATGGGAAGTCGAGAAAAACTGTTTTTT
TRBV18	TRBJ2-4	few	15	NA	CASSPPPVSGNIQYF	TGTGCCAGCTCACCGCCCCCTGTTAGTGGAAACATTCAGTACTTC
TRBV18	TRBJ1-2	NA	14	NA	CASSQGLAVYGYTF	TGTGCCAGCTCACAAGGCCTCGCAGTCTATGGCTACACCTTC
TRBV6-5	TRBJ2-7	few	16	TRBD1	CASSHPRQGRSYEQYF	TGTGCCAGCAGTCACCCACGACAGGGACGCTCCTACGAGCAGTACTTC
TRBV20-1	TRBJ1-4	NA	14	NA	CSPIPGGTNEKLFF	TGCAGTCCCATCCCAGGCGGAACTAATGAAAAACTGTTTTTT
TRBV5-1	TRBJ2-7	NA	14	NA	CASSLSLEGNEQYF	TGCGCCAGCAGCTTGTCCCTAGAAGGGAACGAGCAGTACTTC
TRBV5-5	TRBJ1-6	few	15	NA	CASSLPFSYNSPLHF	TGTGCCAGCAGCTTGCCATTCTCCTATAATTCACCCCTCCACTTT
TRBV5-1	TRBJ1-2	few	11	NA	CASKGGYGYTF	TGCGCCAGCAAGGGGGGCTATGGCTACACCTTC
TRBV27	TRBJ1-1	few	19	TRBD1	CASSLLGWQGARRNTEAFF	TGTGCCAGCAGTTTATTAGGGTGGCAGGGGGCGCGAAGGAACACTGAAGCTTTCTTT
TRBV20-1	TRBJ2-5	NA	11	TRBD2	CSASRGEPQYF	TGCAGTGCTAGTCGGGGGGAGCCCCAGTACTTC
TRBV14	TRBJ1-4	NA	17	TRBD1	CASSQRTGWPTNEKLFF	TGTGCCAGCAGCCAAAGGACAGGCTGGCCGACTAATGAAAAACTGTTTTTT
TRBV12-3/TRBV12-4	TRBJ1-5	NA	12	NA	CASQYSNQPQHF	TGTGCCAGCCAGTATAGCAATCAGCCCCAGCATTTT
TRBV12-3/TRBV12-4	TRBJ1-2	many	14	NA	CASSLLSGFYGYTF	TGTGCCAGCAGTTTACTCTCCGGGTTCTATGGCTACACCTTC
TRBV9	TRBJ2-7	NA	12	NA	CASSANTGWQYF	TGTGCCAGCAGCGCCAATACCGGGTGGCAGTACTTC
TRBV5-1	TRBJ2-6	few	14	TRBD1	CASSLGDRGNILTF	TGCGCCAGCAGCTTGGGTGACAGGGGCAATATCCTGACTTTC
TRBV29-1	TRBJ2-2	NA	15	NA	CSVGLGTANTGELFF	TGCAGCGTTGGTCTCGGGACCGCGAACACCGGGGAGCTGTTTTTT
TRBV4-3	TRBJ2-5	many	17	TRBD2	CASSQDPSGGYQETQYF	TGCGCCAGCAGCCAAGATCCGAGCGGGGGGTACCAAGAGACCCAGTACTTC
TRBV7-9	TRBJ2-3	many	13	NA	CASKKLASDTQYF	TGTGCCAGCAAGAAGCTAGCATCAGATACGCAGTATTTT
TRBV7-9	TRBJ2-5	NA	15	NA	CASSYPGAGEETQYF	TGTGCCAGCAGCTACCCGGGGGCAGGGGAAGAGACCCAGTACTTC
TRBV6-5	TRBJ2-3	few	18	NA	CASSYTAPLWRGTDTQYF	TGTGCCAGCAGTTACACCGCACCCTTGTGGCGGGGCACAGATACGCAGTATTTT
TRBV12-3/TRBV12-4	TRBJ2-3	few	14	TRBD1	CASRPGQGTDTQYF	TGTGCCAGCAGGCCGGGACAGGGCACAGATACGCAGTATTTT
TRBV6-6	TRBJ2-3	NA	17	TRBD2	CASSLQTSGGLGDTQYF	TGTGCCAGCAGTTTACAGACTAGCGGGGGCCTGGGTGATACGCAGTATTTT
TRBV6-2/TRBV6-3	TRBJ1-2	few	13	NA	CASSYRWTDGYTF	TGTGCCAGCAGTTACCGATGGACGGATGGCTACACCTTC
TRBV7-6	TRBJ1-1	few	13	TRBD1	CASRKTGDTEAFF	TGTGCCAGCAGAAAAACAGGGGACACTGAAGCTTTCTTT
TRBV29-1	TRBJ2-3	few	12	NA	CSGQDGADTQYF	TGCAGCGGACAGGACGGGGCAGATACGCAGTATTTT
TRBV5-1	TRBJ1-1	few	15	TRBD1	CASSYGQGANTEAFF	TGCGCCAGCAGCTATGGACAGGGGGCCAACACTGAAGCTTTCTTT
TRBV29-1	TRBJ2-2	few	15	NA	CSGTGTRGNTGELFF	TGCAGCGGCACCGGGACACGGGGAAACACCGGGGAGCTGTTTTTT
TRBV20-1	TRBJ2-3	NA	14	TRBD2	CSARTSGGANTQYF	TGCAGTGCCCGGACTAGCGGGGGGGCAAATACGCAGTATTTT
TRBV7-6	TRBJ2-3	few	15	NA	CASSLGNGFADTQYF	TGTGCCAGCAGCTTAGGGAACGGGTTCGCAGATACGCAGTATTTT
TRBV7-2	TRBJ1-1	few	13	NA	CASIRRGDAEAFF	TGTGCCAGCATCAGACGGGGGGACGCTGAAGCTTTCTTT
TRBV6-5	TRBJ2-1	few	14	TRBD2	CASSYGGRYAVQFF	TGTGCCAGCAGTTACGGCGGGAGATACGCGGTGCAGTTCTTC
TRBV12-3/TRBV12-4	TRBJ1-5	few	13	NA	CASSSERGQPQHF	TGTGCCAGCAGCTCGGAGAGGGGACAGCCCCAGCATTTT
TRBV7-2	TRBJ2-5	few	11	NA	CASRARETQYF	TGTGCCAGCAGAGCAAGGGAGACCCAGTACTTC
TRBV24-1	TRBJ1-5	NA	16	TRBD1	CATSDSDRGRGQPQHF	TGTGCCACCAGTGATTCGGACAGGGGGCGAGGACAGCCCCAGCATTTT
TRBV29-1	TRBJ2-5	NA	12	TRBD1	CSCGTGQETQYF	TGCAGCTGTGGGACAGGGCAAGAGACCCAGTACTTC
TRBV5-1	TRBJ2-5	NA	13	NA	CASSLPAFETQYF	TGCGCCAGCAGCTTGCCAGCCTTTGAGACCCAGTACTTC
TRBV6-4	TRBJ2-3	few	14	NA	CASSAQSSTDTQYF	TGTGCCAGCAGTGCCCAGTCTAGCACAGATACGCAGTATTTT